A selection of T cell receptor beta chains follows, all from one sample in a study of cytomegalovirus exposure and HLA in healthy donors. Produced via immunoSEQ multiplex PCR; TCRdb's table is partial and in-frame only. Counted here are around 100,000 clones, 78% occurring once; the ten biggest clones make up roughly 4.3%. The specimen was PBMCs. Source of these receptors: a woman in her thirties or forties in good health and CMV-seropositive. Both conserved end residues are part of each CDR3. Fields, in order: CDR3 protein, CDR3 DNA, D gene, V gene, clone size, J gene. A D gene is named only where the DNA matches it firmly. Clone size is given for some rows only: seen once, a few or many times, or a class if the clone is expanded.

CDR3 protein: CASSQESLAGGYEQYF
CDR3 DNA: TGCGCCAGCAGCCAAGAGAGTCTCGCGGGGGGATACGAGCAGTACTTC
D gene: TRBD2
V gene: TRBV4-1
clone size: few
J gene: TRBJ2-7

CDR3 protein: CASSSSEQYF
CDR3 DNA: TGTGCCAGCAGTTCTTCCGAGCAGTACTTC
D gene: .
V gene: TRBV6-6
clone size: few
J gene: TRBJ2-7

CDR3 protein: CASSIGTSYEQYF
CDR3 DNA: TGTGCCAGTAGTATAGGAACTAGTTACGAGCAGTACTTC
D gene: .
V gene: TRBV19
clone size: .
J gene: TRBJ2-7

CDR3 protein: CAWSPGPGGVQYF
CDR3 DNA: TGTGCCTGGAGTCCAGGCCCGGGAGGGGTCCAGTACTTC
D gene: TRBD2
V gene: TRBV30
clone size: .
J gene: TRBJ2-5

CDR3 protein: CASGTGRSGNQPQHF
CDR3 DNA: TGTGCCAGCGGGACAGGGCGGTCCGGCAATCAGCCCCAGCATTTT
D gene: .
V gene: TRBV21-1
clone size: .
J gene: TRBJ1-5

CDR3 protein: CASSNLAASYNEQFF
CDR3 DNA: TGTGCCAGCAGCAATCTAGCGGCATCCTACAATGAGCAGTTCTTC
D gene: TRBD2
V gene: TRBV2
clone size: .
J gene: TRBJ2-1

CDR3 protein: CASSRLAGLAEQYF
CDR3 DNA: TGTGCCAGCAGTCGTCTAGCGGGACTAGCCGAGCAGTACTTC
D gene: TRBD2
V gene: TRBV6-5
clone size: once
J gene: TRBJ2-7

CDR3 protein: CAWRPLTRGEQFF
CDR3 DNA: TGTGCCTGGAGACCTCTCACTCGGGGTGAGCAGTTCTTC
D gene: .
V gene: TRBV30
clone size: .
J gene: TRBJ2-1

CDR3 protein: CASSVTSGNTGELFF
CDR3 DNA: TGTGCCAGCAGCGTGACTAGCGGAAACACCGGGGAGCTGTTTTTT
D gene: TRBD2
V gene: TRBV9
clone size: .
J gene: TRBJ2-2

CDR3 protein: CASSQATAGNTIYF
CDR3 DNA: TGTGCCAGCAGTCAAGCGACAGCTGGAAACACCATATATTTT
D gene: .
V gene: TRBV28
clone size: .
J gene: TRBJ1-3

CDR3 protein: CASSESRIARCEAFF
CDR3 DNA: TGTGCCAGCAGTGAATCGCGAATTGCTCGGTGTGAAGCTTTCTTT
D gene: .
V gene: TRBV28
clone size: .
J gene: TRBJ1-1

CDR3 protein: CASSRGGLAGVSDTQYF
CDR3 DNA: TGCGCCAGCAGCCGGGGGGGACTAGCGGGAGTTTCAGATACGCAGTATTTT
D gene: TRBD2
V gene: TRBV4-1
clone size: .
J gene: TRBJ2-3

CDR3 protein: CASSPLGGVYNEQFF
CDR3 DNA: TGCGCCAGCAGCCCCTTGGGAGGGGTCTACAATGAGCAGTTCTTC
D gene: TRBD2
V gene: TRBV5-1
clone size: .
J gene: TRBJ2-1

CDR3 protein: CASRLEDEKLFF
CDR3 DNA: TGCGCCAGCCGGCTAGAGGATGAAAAACTGTTTTTT
D gene: .
V gene: TRBV5-1
clone size: few
J gene: TRBJ1-4

CDR3 protein: CAWKQGPGLRLYGYTF
CDR3 DNA: TGTGCCTGGAAACAAGGACCGGGACTGCGGCTCTATGGCTACACCTTC
D gene: .
V gene: TRBV30
clone size: few
J gene: TRBJ1-2

CDR3 protein: CASSVGGGSLDIQYF
CDR3 DNA: TGTGCCAGCAGCGTAGGAGGCGGGAGTTTGGACATTCAGTACTTC
D gene: TRBD2
V gene: TRBV9
clone size: .
J gene: TRBJ2-4

CDR3 protein: CASSIQGTDTQYF
CDR3 DNA: TGTGCCAGCAGCATCCAGGGGACAGATACGCAGTATTTT
D gene: .
V gene: TRBV7-3
clone size: few
J gene: TRBJ2-3

CDR3 protein: CASSAGPVGSYEQYF
CDR3 DNA: TGTGCCAGCAGCGCGGGACCTGTAGGTTCCTACGAGCAGTACTTC
D gene: .
V gene: TRBV2
clone size: .
J gene: TRBJ2-7

CDR3 protein: CASSGPGGEQYF
CDR3 DNA: TGTGCCAGCAGCGGACCCGGGGGGGAGCAGTACTTC
D gene: TRBD2
V gene: TRBV2
clone size: .
J gene: TRBJ2-7

CDR3 protein: CASSEPGLALNEQFF
CDR3 DNA: TGCGCCAGCAGTGAACCCGGACTAGCGTTGAATGAGCAGTTCTTC
D gene: TRBD2
V gene: TRBV10-2
clone size: once
J gene: TRBJ2-1

CDR3 protein: CASSFVVLGEQFF
CDR3 DNA: TGTGCCAGTAGTTTCGTTGTACTAGGTGAGCAGTTCTTC
D gene: .
V gene: TRBV19
clone size: .
J gene: TRBJ2-1